A single sample gave rise to the 8 T cell receptor beta chains below, sequenced in a study of blood T cells in healthy people across ages. The authors ran a second PCR of about 6 to 12 cycles using a sample-barcoded 5' primer and a J-beta primer mix. From the 5' RACE reads, TCRdb called clonotypes with MiXCR, one entry per CDR3 protein. The table includes around 1,800,000 distinct CDR3 sequences, about 39% detected once. Sequencing used blood. These receptors all come from a human donor in good health.

This clonotype has a handful of counts. The rearrangement uses TRBV24-1 and TRBJ2-3, with D perhaps being TRBD1 or TRBD2 (5 bases each). CDR1 is KGHDR, CDR2 SFDVKD, per germline. Trimming stripped 4 bases from V and 4 bases from J, with 11 bases between. The CDR3 totals 14 residues. The DNA for the CDR3 is TGTGCCACCAGTGAACCGGGACCCCCAGATACGCAGTATTTT. Protein product: CATSEPGPPDTQYF.

The V and J genes are TRBV6-1 and TRBJ2-3; maybe TRBD1 (6 bases). The germline gives CDR1 MNHNS, CDR2 SASEGT. V was cut by 2 bases and J by 2 bases, with 14 bases left in between. The CDR3 spans 16 residues. The CDR3 coding sequence is TGTGCCAGCAGTGAAACCAGGGGTCCCCCCACAGATACGCAGTATTTT. Translation: CASSETRGPPTDTQYF.

The genes are TRBV2 and TRBJ1-1; a weak D match, TRBD1 (6 bases). CDR3 length: 14 residues. The germline V gene encodes CDR1 SNHLY and CDR2 FYNNEI. The V and J ends lost 5 bases and 8 bases respectively, with 18 bases between them. CDR3 residues: CASSRRGLGREAFF. CDR3 nucleotide sequence: TGTGCCAGCAGTCGCAGGGGATTGGGACGGGAAGCTTTCTTT.

This clonotype has at least ten counts. The chain carries TRBV6-2 or TRBV6-3 and TRBJ2-7, with 7 nucleotides matching TRBD1. V lost 5 bases, J lost 3 bases, and 1 base stayed unmatched. The germline V gene has CDR1 MNHEY and CDR2 SVGEGT. This CDR3 comprises 12 residues. CDR3: CASSDRVYEQYF. For the CDR3, the DNA is TGTGCCAGCAGTGACAGGGTCTACGAGCAGTACTTC.

This clonotype was seen many times. The chain employs TRBV29-1 and TRBJ2-5, with D perhaps being TRBD1 or TRBD2 (6 bases each). Germline-derived CDR1 and CDR2 are SQVTM and ANQGSEA. Trimming took off 7 bases at V and 3 bases at J, with 15 bases between the two ends. This CDR3 is 13 amino acids long. CDR3 bases: TGCAGCGGTCAGCGGGCAGGGGAAGAGACCCAGTACTTC. As protein: CSGQRAGEETQYF.

The chain recombines TRBV20-1 with TRBJ2-1, with no clear D. The V end was cut by 4 bases, the J end by 10 bases, with 14 bases between. Germline CDR1 reads DFQATT; CDR2 reads SNEGSKA (reference sequence). The CDR3 runs 12 residues. The CDR3 loop is CSAKTGDGEQFF. The CDR3 DNA follows: TGCAGTGCTAAGACTGGGGATGGGGAGCAGTTCTTC.

The gene calls are TRBV20-1 and TRBJ2-2, with TRBD1 matching over 10 bases. V dropped 6 bases and J dropped 1; count of bases not matched to a gene: 5. Germline-derived CDR1 and CDR2 are DFQATT and SNEGSKA (reference sequence). The CDR3 loop spans 15 amino acids. The CDR3 loop reads CSALTGGGNTGELFF. For the CDR3, the DNA is TGCAGTGCCTTGACAGGGGGCGGGAACACCGGGGAGCTGTTTTTT.

This chain uses TRBV30 with TRBJ1-1; no definite D call. V was cut by 0 bases and J by 10 bases, with 12 bases left in between. Germline V lookup: CDR1 GTSNPN, CDR2 SVGIG (reference sequence). The CDR3 consists of 12 residues. The CDR3 reads CAWSVPGRAAFF. Written as DNA, the CDR3 is TGTGCCTGGAGTGTCCCGGGAAGGGCAGCTTTCTTT.